Described below is a single TCR beta chain sequence and its context. The antigen remains unidentified. The germline V gene has CDR1 SGHTA and CDR2 FQGTGA. After removal of 5 bases from V and 6 bases from J, the junction contained 5 bases not matched to a gene. The CDR3 covers 13 residues. Second doses were pooled across both intervals (about 4 or about 12 weeks). This entry is derived from a study of T cell responses to AZD1222 COVID-19 vaccine. Broader study findings: Across spike, vaccine-associated CD4 TCRs were found, dominant at 160-218 and 743-854.

Only in-frame clones appear in the TCRdb table, and some are missing; sequencing was by immunoSEQ multiplex PCR. The data hold under 150,000 clones, with 90% observed a single time. The J gene is TRBJ2-7, the V gene TRBV7-3; 9 bases are shared with TRBD1. The sequence derives from an adult who received the AZD1222 COVID-19 vaccine. The starting material was peripheral blood, obtained 28 days after the second AZD1222 dose. CDR3 in DNA: TGTGCCAGCAGCCCCACAGGGGGCTCCGAGCAGTACGTC. The encoded protein is CASSPTGGSEQYV.